Listed here is a single T cell receptor (beta chain). Its antigen is unidentified. This entry comes from a study of cytomegalovirus exposure and HLA in healthy donors. Notes on the study in general: Being productive about 90% or about 30% of the time was typical of most TCR beta V segments in an earlier analysis. A later analysis associated roughly 15,000 TCR beta sequences with HLA alleles at a 0.05 false discovery rate. Altogether, 164 TCR beta chains were recorded as cytomegalovirus-associated.

PCR amplification relied on 60 Vbeta primers (plus 13 Jbeta primers). Sequencing was performed with immunoSEQ multiplex PCR; in TCRdb, only in-frame clones are kept and a portion is missing. The table lists over 200,000 clones, roughly 90% of them singletons. The V segment lost 4 bases and the J segment 8 bases; nucleotides outside the gene matches: 7. From germline, CDR1 is SGHVS and CDR2 FNYEAQ. CDR3 length: 13 residues. The TCR sequence derives from a woman under 30 in good health and CMV-seronegative. The sequenced sample consisted of PBMCs. J is TRBJ2-5 and V is TRBV7-6; 7 bases line up with TRBD2. The CDR3 region is CASSSGTKRTQYF. The CDR3 nucleotides are TGTGCCAGCAGCTCCGGGACTAAGCGCACCCAGTACTTC.